This T cell receptor beta chain is from a study of OX40 agonist ivuxolimab in advanced cancers. Across the study: Patients with prior anti-PD-1, anti-PD-L1 or anti-CTLA-4 therapy were eligible; 40% had some.

Study-wide results and caveats: At 0.1 to 3.0 mg/kg and by week 6, clonal expansion occurred in CD4+ and CD8+ blood T cells. Relatively little clonal expansion, among the lowest observed, appeared in partial responders at 0.1-3.0 mg/kg. No antigen was identified for the clonally expanded peripheral T cells.

On this clone itself: Its target is unknown.

The CDR3 is made up of 14 amino acids. With 1 base removed from V and 0 bases from J, the gap between germline ends came to 7 bases. In germline, CDR1 is SGHDN, CDR2 FVKESK. The protocol was immunoSEQ multiplex PCR, while the TCRdb copy is restricted to in-frame clones and leaves out a portion. There are about 110,000 clones in the sample; 75% to 95% occur only once, and around 0.7% lies in the top ten. This clonotype was sampled from an adult with an advanced solid tumor such as melanoma, head and neck, liver or kidney cancer. The V gene is TRBV14, the J gene TRBJ2-7; D is ambiguous. This material consisted of CD4+ or CD8+ T cells sorted from blood, taken in a trial of the OX40 agonist ivuxolimab. CDR3 residues: CASSQGPISYEQYF. Here the CDR3 DNA reads TGTGCCAGCAGCCAAGGCCCTATCTCCTACGAGCAGTACTTC.